The sequence of this T cell receptor beta chain was determined in a study of T-cell reconstitution after alpha-beta-depleted transplantation in children. This clonotype was found once. There are 14 residues in the CDR3. Trimming removed 3 bases from V and 3 bases from J, with 15 bases in between. Germline CDR1 reads DFQATT; CDR2 reads SNEGSKA (reference sequence). It was with unique molecular identifiers that the TCRbeta library was prepared. MiXCR, run by TCRdb on the PCR reads, gives a single entry per CDR3 protein. The sample comprises about 470,000 distinct CDR3 sequences, roughly 44% of which are singletons, and 27% rests with the top ten.

This chain connects TRBV20-1 to TRBJ2-7; D remains unclear. This receptor was taken from a girl aged 2 to 10 with aplastic anemia, due to receive a stem cell transplant. Sequenced here: PBMCs, sampled before TCRalphabeta/CD19-depleted stem cell transplant. The CDR3 here is CSARDFGFYYEQYF. CDR3 nucleotides: TGCAGTGCTAGGGATTTCGGGTTCTACTACGAGCAGTACTTC.